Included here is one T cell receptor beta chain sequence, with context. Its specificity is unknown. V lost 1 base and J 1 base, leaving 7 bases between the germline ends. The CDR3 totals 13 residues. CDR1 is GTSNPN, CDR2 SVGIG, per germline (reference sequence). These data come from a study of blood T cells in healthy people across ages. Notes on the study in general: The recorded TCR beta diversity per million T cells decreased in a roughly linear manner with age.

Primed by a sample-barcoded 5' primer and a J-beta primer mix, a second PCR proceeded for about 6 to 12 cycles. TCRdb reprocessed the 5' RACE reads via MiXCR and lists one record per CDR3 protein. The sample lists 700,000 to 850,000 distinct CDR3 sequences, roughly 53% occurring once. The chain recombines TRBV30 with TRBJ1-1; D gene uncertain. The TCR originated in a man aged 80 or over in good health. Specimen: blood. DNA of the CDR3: TGTGCCTGGAGTGGTACAAAGAACACTGAAGCTTTCTTT. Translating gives CAWSGTKNTEAFF.